This T cell receptor beta chain comes out of a study of blood T cell repertoires in COVID-19. In the study overall: The origin of the acute and convalescent COVID-19 samples was the United States, Italy and Spain. Sources were T cells, B-cell-depleted T cells, or PBMCs; the material itself was cDNA or gDNA.

With 5 bases clipped from V and 5 bases from J, the junction kept 18 bases outside the gene matches. This CDR3 has 18 amino acids. CDR1 SGHTA and CDR2 FQGNSA come from the germline V gene. Authors' methods: Reference gene primer amplification gave estimated nucleated cell counts. Sequenced by immunoSEQ multiplex PCR; TCRdb stores in-frame clones only, minus some. The DNA was the basis for D and trimming; V, J and clone size are from that table. In the table there are fewer than 400,000 clones, around 86% of which are singletons. The gene calls are TRBV7-2 and TRBJ1-2, with 9 nucleotides matching TRBD1. Sequencing input: peripheral blood. The TCR originated in a human donor in a cohort sampled during active COVID-19. The CDR3 loop reads CASSQKYASQGAGYGYTF. Written as DNA, the CDR3 is TGTGCCAGCAGCCAGAAATACGCCTCACAGGGGGCAGGGTATGGCTACACCTTC. Based on the CDR3 plus reference TRBV7-2 and TRBJ1-2, the full variable domain is GAGVSQSPSNKVTEKGKDVELRCDPISGHTALYWYRQSLGQGLEFLIYFQGNSAPDKSGLPSDRFSAERTGGSVSTLTIQRTQQEDSAVYLCASSQKYASQGAGYGYTFGSGTRLTVV.